These T cell receptor beta chains were read from a single sample in a study of cytomegalovirus exposure and HLA in healthy donors. The protocol was immunoSEQ multiplex PCR, while the TCRdb copy is restricted to in-frame clones and leaves out a portion. Of approximately 150,000 clones listed, around 82% are singletons. What was sequenced was PBMCs. These receptors were obtained from a man aged 25-45 years in good health and CMV-seropositive. CDR3s include the opening cysteine and the closing phenylalanine or tryptophan. Each record gives: CDR3 DNA, CDR3 protein, D gene, J gene, clone size, V gene. A D gene is named only where the DNA matches it firmly. Rows give clone size only sometimes, using once, few, many, or a class for an expanded clone.

CDR3 DNA: TGTGCCAGCATGACAGGGGTCACCGGGGAGCTGTTTTTT
CDR3 protein: CASMTGVTGELFF
D gene: TRBD1
J gene: TRBJ2-2
clone size: -
V gene: TRBV2

CDR3 DNA: TGTGCCAGCAGTTTCACAGGGAGTTTTTATGGCTACACCTTC
CDR3 protein: CASSFTGSFYGYTF
D gene: -
J gene: TRBJ1-2
clone size: -
V gene: TRBV28

CDR3 DNA: TGCGCCAGCAGCCAGAGGGGACTAGCGGGAATCAATGAGCAGTTCTTC
CDR3 protein: CASSQRGLAGINEQFF
D gene: TRBD2
J gene: TRBJ2-1
clone size: once
V gene: TRBV4-1

CDR3 DNA: TGTGCCAGCGGGGCTAGCGGGTACAATGAGCAGTTCTTC
CDR3 protein: CASGASGYNEQFF
D gene: TRBD2
J gene: TRBJ2-1
clone size: -
V gene: TRBV2

CDR3 DNA: TGTGCCAGCAGTGAGATGGGACAGGGCACAGATACGCAGTATTTT
CDR3 protein: CASSEMGQGTDTQYF
D gene: TRBD1
J gene: TRBJ2-3
clone size: -
V gene: TRBV2

CDR3 DNA: TGTGCCAGCAGTGAATGGACAGGGATCGACGAGCAGTACTTC
CDR3 protein: CASSEWTGIDEQYF
D gene: TRBD1
J gene: TRBJ2-7
clone size: -
V gene: TRBV2

CDR3 DNA: TGTGCCAGCAGCCGATACACATCTGCCTTCTATGGCTACACCTTC
CDR3 protein: CASSRYTSAFYGYTF
D gene: -
J gene: TRBJ1-2
clone size: -
V gene: TRBV13

CDR3 DNA: TGCAGCGTTGAGGGGGGGGACGGCCAGCCCCAGCATTTT
CDR3 protein: CSVEGGDGQPQHF
D gene: -
J gene: TRBJ1-5
clone size: -
V gene: TRBV29-1

CDR3 DNA: TGTGCCATCGGACAGGGGGATAATAGGGCCGGGGAGCTGTTTTTT
CDR3 protein: CAIGQGDNRAGELFF
D gene: TRBD1
J gene: TRBJ2-2
clone size: once
V gene: TRBV10-3

CDR3 DNA: TGTGCCAGCAGTGTACGATTAGTGGGCAATCAGCCCCAGCATTTT
CDR3 protein: CASSVRLVGNQPQHF
D gene: -
J gene: TRBJ1-5
clone size: -
V gene: TRBV2

CDR3 DNA: TGTGCCAGCAGCTTAGAGGGGGCGAACACTGAAGCTTTCTTT
CDR3 protein: CASSLEGANTEAFF
D gene: TRBD1
J gene: TRBJ1-1
clone size: -
V gene: TRBV7-9

CDR3 DNA: TGTGCCAGCAGTGATATATTACAGCTGAACACTGAAGCTTTCTTT
CDR3 protein: CASSDILQLNTEAFF
D gene: -
J gene: TRBJ1-1
clone size: -
V gene: TRBV2

CDR3 DNA: TGTGCCAGCAGCCCCGGGACAGGCGAGCAGTTCTTC
CDR3 protein: CASSPGTGEQFF
D gene: TRBD1
J gene: TRBJ2-1
clone size: -
V gene: TRBV7-7

CDR3 DNA: TGCGCCAGCAGCTTGGTCTACAGGGGTACCCCTCGAGATGGCTACACCTTC
CDR3 protein: CASSLVYRGTPRDGYTF
D gene: TRBD1
J gene: TRBJ1-2
clone size: -
V gene: TRBV5-1

CDR3 DNA: TGTGCCAGTAGTATAGGTGGGGTACAGGGATACGAGCAGTACTTC
CDR3 protein: CASSIGGVQGYEQYF
D gene: -
J gene: TRBJ2-7
clone size: -
V gene: TRBV19